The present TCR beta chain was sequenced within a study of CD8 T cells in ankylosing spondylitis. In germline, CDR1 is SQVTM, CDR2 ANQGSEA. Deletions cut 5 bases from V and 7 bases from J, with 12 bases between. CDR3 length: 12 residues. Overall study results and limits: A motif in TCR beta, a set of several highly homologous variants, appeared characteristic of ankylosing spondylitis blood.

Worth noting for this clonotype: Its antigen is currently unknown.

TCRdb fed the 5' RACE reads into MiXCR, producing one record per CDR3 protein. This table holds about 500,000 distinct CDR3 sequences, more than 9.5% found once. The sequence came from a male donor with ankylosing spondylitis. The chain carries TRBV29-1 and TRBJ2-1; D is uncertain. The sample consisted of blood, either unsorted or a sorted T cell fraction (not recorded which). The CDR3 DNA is TGCAGCGTTTCTGTAGTGGCGAATGAGCAGTTCTTC. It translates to CSVSVVANEQFF.